These 18 T cell receptor beta chains came from one sample sequenced in a study of spatial heterogeneity in lung cancer. Stated time point: sample taken at primary tumor resection. Unsorted whole RNA from tumor, nontumor lung or frozen PBMC underwent sequencing. TCRdb recomputed calls from the 5' RACE reads with MiXCR, one row per CDR3 protein. Of tens of thousands of distinct CDR3 sequences listed, around 9% are singletons. The material was PBMCs, obtained at surgery. The source is a male donor with early-stage non-small cell lung cancer.

The table lists this clonotype with a few counts. This chain links TRBV3-1 with TRBJ2-7; possibly TRBD1 for D (6 bases). The CDR3 covers 15 residues. Per germline, CDR1 LGHDT and CDR2 YNNKEL (reference sequence). The V end lost 2 bases, the J end lost 2 bases, and 13 bases lay between the germline ends. The CDR3 sequence is CASSQTPGDPYEQYF. The CDR3, as DNA: TGTGCCAGCAGCCAAACCCCAGGGGACCCCTACGAGCAGTACTTC.

This clonotype was recorded many times. The V call is TRBV29-1, the J call TRBJ2-5; TRBD2 agrees at 7 bases. Unmatched junction bases numbered 1, after V lost 4 bases and J lost 2 bases. The germline V gene has CDR1 SQVTM and CDR2 ANQGSEA. The CDR3 totals 12 residues. The CDR3 DNA reads TGCAGCGTTGGGGGACTACAAGAGACCCAGTACTTC. Its protein is CSVGGLQETQYF.

This clonotype was counted ten times or more. The chain combines TRBV27 with TRBJ1-2; tentative D call: TRBD1 (6 bases). Trimming cost V 5 bases and J 1 base, with 11 bases left between them. The CDR3 extends over 14 amino acids. Germline CDR1 MNHEY, CDR2 SMNVEV (reference sequence). The CDR3 protein is CASSTRTDNYGYTF. CDR3 DNA sequence: TGTGCCAGCAGTACACGGACAGATAACTATGGCTACACCTTC.

This clonotype has ten or more counts. The CDR3 DNA sequence: TGTGCCAGCAGCCGAGGACAGGGGGCGAACACCGGGGAGCTGTTTTTT. Its translation is CASSRGQGANTGELFF. This chain links TRBV3-1 with TRBJ2-2; the match to TRBD1 covers 10 bases. Germline values: CDR1 LGHDT, CDR2 YNNKEL (reference sequence). This CDR3 has 16 residues. With V trimmed by 4 bases and J by 0 bases, 2 bases remained unmatched. Full variable domain (missing parts from reference TRBV3-1 and TRBJ2-2): DTAVSQTPKYLVTQMGNDKSIKCEQNLGHDTMYWYKQDSKKFLKIMFSYNNKELIINETVPNRFSPKSPDKAHLNLHINSLELGDSAVYFCASSRGQGANTGELFFGEGSRLTVL.

This clonotype came up a few times. The CDR3 DNA reads TGCGCCAGCAGCGTCGGGGACGGTGGCACAGATACGCAGTATTTT. Translation: CASSVGDGGTDTQYF. The chain recombines TRBV5-1 with TRBJ2-3; D is tentatively TRBD1 or TRBD2 (5 bases each). This CDR3 has 15 amino acids. CDR1 is SGHRS, CDR2 YFSETQ, per germline. V was clipped by 4 bases and J by 1 base, with 13 bases between them.

This clonotype was found many times. The J gene is TRBJ1-2, the V gene TRBV28; maybe TRBD1 (6 bases). Between the trimmed V and J ends, which lost 1 base and 4 bases, there was a span of 13 bases. Germline CDR1 reads MDHEN; CDR2 reads SYDVKM. The CDR3 is 15 residues long. The CDR3: CASSLLAGVIYGYTF. DNA of the CDR3: TGTGCCAGCAGTTTATTGGCAGGGGTCATCTATGGCTACACCTTC.

This clonotype occurred many times. This chain links TRBV9 with TRBJ2-1; D uncertain. Trimming left V 4 bases short and J 6 bases short, with 17 bases between. The CDR3 runs to 15 residues. From germline, CDR1 is SGDLS and CDR2 YYNGEE. This CDR3 is CASSPYVQASNEQFF. The CDR3 bases are TGTGCCAGCAGCCCCTATGTGCAAGCGAGCAATGAGCAGTTCTTC. Drawing the rest from reference TRBV9 and TRBJ2-1, the complete variable domain is DSGVTQTPKHLITATGQRVTLRCSPRSGDLSVYWYQQSLDQGLQFLIQYYNGEERAKGNILERFSAQQFPDLHSELNLSSLELGDSALYFCASSPYVQASNEQFFGPGTRLTVL.

The chain uses TRBV6-1 and TRBJ1-2; TRBD1 aligns across 12 bases. The CDR3 loop spans 16 amino acids. Trimming at V came to 5 bases and at J to 3 bases, leaving 7 bases not matched to a gene. CDR1 and CDR2 (germline): MNHNS, SASEGT. In DNA, the CDR3 is TGTGCCAGCAGTCTAGCCGGGACAGGGGGCCACTATGGCTACACCTTC. Its translation: CASSLAGTGGHYGYTF.

This clonotype appeared a few times. The chain employs TRBV28 and TRBJ2-5; 7 bases align to TRBD1. Germline V CDR1 and CDR2: MDHEN, SYDVKM. CDR3 length equals 15 residues. V was clipped by 4 bases and J by 1 base; unmatched bases: 6. The CDR3 protein is CASSSSSGGQETQYF. DNA of the CDR3: TGTGCCAGCAGTTCATCGTCAGGGGGCCAAGAGACCCAGTACTTC.

Only a few counts were recorded for this clonotype. V usage is TRBV20-1 and J usage is TRBJ2-2, with D possibly matching TRBD2 (5 bases). Germline V CDR1 and CDR2: DFQATT, SNEGSKA (reference sequence). Trimming took off 6 bases at V and 7 bases at J, with 15 bases between the two ends. This CDR3 has 13 amino acids. The CDR3 DNA sequence: TGCAGTGCCCCCCGGAGGAGTGGCGGGGAGCTGTTTTTT. It is translated as CSAPRRSGGELFF.

V usage is TRBV9 and J usage is TRBJ2-3, with D unclear. Trimming cost V 0 bases and J 0 bases, with 8 bases left between them. This CDR3 is built from 15 residues. Germline CDR1 and CDR2: SGDLS and YYNGEE. The CDR3 spells CASSVGPTSTDTQYF. CDR3 bases: TGTGCCAGCAGCGTAGGACCGACTAGCACAGATACGCAGTATTTT.

This chain joins TRBV12-3 or TRBV12-4 and TRBJ2-2; D is uncertain. The CDR3 is made up of 12 amino acids. Trimming removed 6 bases at V and 2 bases at J, with 4 bases between. The CDR3 nucleotides are TGTGCCAGCAGAGTTAACACCGGGGAGCTGTTTTTT. Its translation: CASRVNTGELFF.

The chain uses TRBV7-9 and TRBJ2-5; D may correspond to TRBD1 or TRBD2 (5 bases each). CDR1 and CDR2 from the germline V gene are SEHNR and FQNEAQ (reference sequence). Trimming left V 0 bases short and J 4 bases short, with 15 bases between. The CDR3 is made up of 16 amino acids. CDR3 sequence reads: CASSLARGAGSETQYF. The CDR3 coding sequence is TGTGCCAGCAGCTTAGCACGGGGCGCCGGTTCAGAGACCCAGTACTTC.

This clonotype has a handful of counts. V is TRBV6-1 and J is TRBJ2-1; no clear D gene. The V end was cut by 4 bases, the J end by 3 bases, with 7 bases between. The germline V gene has CDR1 MNHNS and CDR2 SASEGT. The CDR3 spans 13 residues. CDR3 DNA: TGTGCCAGCAGTGGGCGGATCTACAATGAGCAGTTCTTC. Its protein product is CASSGRIYNEQFF.

The chain carries TRBV5-1 and TRBJ2-3; unclear D gene. V was cut by 4 bases and J by 1 base, with 10 bases left in between. The CDR3 is 14 amino acids. CDR1 SGHRS and CDR2 YFSETQ come from the germline V gene. CDR3 protein: CASSARQGTDTQYF. The CDR3 bases are TGCGCCAGCAGCGCGCGACAAGGCACAGATACGCAGTATTTT.

This clonotype was seen a handful of times. This sequence joins TRBV6-2 or TRBV6-3 and TRBJ2-1; 8 bases line up with TRBD1. Trimming removed 6 bases from V and 7 bases from J; junction bases left unmatched: 8. Germline loops: CDR1 MNHEY, CDR2 SVGEGT. The CDR3 contains 14 residues. CDR3 sequence reads: CASRPWTGLNEQFF. The DNA for the CDR3 is TGTGCCAGCAGACCGTGGACAGGGTTGAATGAGCAGTTCTTC.

This chain uses TRBV2 with TRBJ2-2, with D perhaps TRBD1 (5 bases). CDR3 length equals 14 residues. The V and J ends lost 6 bases and 0 bases respectively, with 8 bases between them. CDR1 and CDR2 (germline): SNHLY, FYNNEI. CDR3 nucleotides: TGTGCCAGCAGGACAGTCCCGAACACCGGGGAGCTGTTTTTT. Its protein is CASRTVPNTGELFF.

This clonotype appeared a few times. V gene TRBV6-2 or TRBV6-3 combines with J gene TRBJ1-1; D possibly corresponds to TRBD1 (5 bases). CDR3 length equals 14 residues. Deletions cut 2 bases from V and 1 base from J, with 8 bases between. The germline gives CDR1 MNHEY, CDR2 SVGEGT. The CDR3 DNA sequence: TGTGCCAGCAGTTACGGAGGACAGAACACTGAAGCTTTCTTT. It translates to CASSYGGQNTEAFF.